A single T cell receptor beta chain is shown here with its context. Its antigen remains unknown. The protocol was immunoSEQ multiplex PCR, while the TCRdb copy is restricted to in-frame clones and leaves out a portion. The table lists roughly 77,000 clones, 92% of them singletons. Germline loops: CDR1 SEHNR, CDR2 FQNEAQ (reference sequence). V dropped 1 base and J dropped 1 base, with 9 bases sitting between them. CDR3 size: 15 residues. Autoimmune disease history or systemic immunosuppression led to patients being barred. This sample is drawn from a study of OX40 agonist ivuxolimab in advanced cancers. Whole-study context: Every 2 weeks, patients received ivuxolimab intravenously, dosed at 0.01 to 10 mg/kg. With a range of roughly 23 to 90, age averaged approximately 64 years, and nearly 85% were male.

Findings of the study overall: Clones of CD4+ and CD8+ blood T cells grew by week 6 at doses of 0.1 to 3.0 mg/kg.

The sample here was CD4+ or CD8+ T cells sorted from blood, taken in a trial of the OX40 agonist ivuxolimab. This receptor was identified in an adult with an advanced solid tumor such as melanoma, head and neck, liver or kidney cancer. J is TRBJ2-3 and V is TRBV7-9; D possibly uses TRBD1 or TRBD2 (5 bases each). CDR3 sequence: CASSLVLGGTDTQYF. DNA of the CDR3: TGTGCCAGCAGCTTAGTTCTGGGGGGCACAGATACGCAGTATTTT. Combining the CDR3 with reference TRBV7-9 and TRBJ2-3 gives the whole variable domain DTGVSQNPRHKITKRGQNVTFRCDPISEHNRLYWYRQTLGQGPEFLTYFQNEAQLEKSRLLSDRFSAERPKGSFSTLEIQRTEQGDSAMYLCASSLVLGGTDTQYFGPGTRLTVL.